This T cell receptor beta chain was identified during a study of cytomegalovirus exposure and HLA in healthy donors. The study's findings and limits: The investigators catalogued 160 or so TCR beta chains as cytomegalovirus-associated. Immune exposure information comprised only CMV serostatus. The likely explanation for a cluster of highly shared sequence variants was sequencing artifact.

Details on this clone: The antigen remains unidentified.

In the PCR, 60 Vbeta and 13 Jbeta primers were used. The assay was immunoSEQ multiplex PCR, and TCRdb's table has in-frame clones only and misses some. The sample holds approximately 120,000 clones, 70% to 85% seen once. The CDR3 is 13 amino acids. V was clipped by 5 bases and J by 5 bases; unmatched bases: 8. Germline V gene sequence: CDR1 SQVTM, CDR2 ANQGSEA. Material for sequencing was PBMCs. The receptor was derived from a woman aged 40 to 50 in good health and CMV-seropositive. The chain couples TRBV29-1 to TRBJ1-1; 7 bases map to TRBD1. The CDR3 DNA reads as TGCAGCGTTCTGCGACAGGGCATAACTGAAGCTTTCTTT. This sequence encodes CSVLRQGITEAFF.